This TCR beta chain appears in the sequencing data of a study of CD8+ T cells in alopecia areata. Looking at the study overall: Tofacitinib was taken orally by treated patients, and the dose was 5 to 10 mg twice daily. Whole-study results and caveats: Scalp and blood samples kept many expanded lesional clones throughout tofacitinib.

In regard to this clone: The target antigen is unknown.

Treatment reported: oral pan-JAK inhibitor, 5-10 mg twice daily. V shed 3 bases and J 3 bases; nucleotides not matched to a gene: 8. The CDR3 is made up of 15 amino acids. CDR1 is KGHSH, CDR2 LQKENI, per germline. RNA was isolated and reverse transcribed to cDNA, the sequencing template. The method was immunoSEQ multiplex PCR; TCRdb's version includes in-frame clones alone and lacks a portion of them. The sample lists about 190,000 clones, 55% to 70% seen once, with 0.65% to 0.7% in the top ten. This rearrangement joins TRBV18 to TRBJ2-7; 7 bases line up with TRBD1. Sequencing used CD4+ T cells sorted from blood, obtained at week 4, from a patient treated with tofacitinib. The TCR was taken from a human donor with alopecia areata. The CDR3 sequence: CASSPWTGPYYEQYF. The CDR3 coding sequence is TGTGCCAGCTCACCTTGGACAGGCCCCTACTACGAGCAGTACTTC. The full variable domain, in which reference TRBV18 and TRBJ2-7 provide the parts outside the CDR3, is NAGVMQNPRHLVRRRGQEARLRCSPMKGHSHVYWYRQLPEEGLKFMVYLQKENIIDESGMPKERFSAEFPKEGPSILRIQQVVRGDSAAYFCASSPWTGPYYEQYFGPGTRLTVT.